The text below deals with one T cell receptor (beta chain). Its cognate antigen is unknown. This specimen comes from a study of shared clonotypes between healthy human individuals. Study as a whole: Per donor, CD8 memory used one plate, CD8 naive used two, CD4 memory used three and CD4 naive used three.

Naive-designated CD8 cells lacked CD45RO, were positively enriched for CCR7, and omitted terminally differentiated effector memory CD45RA+ cells. Free of recent acute infections or vaccinations, the donors were healthy HIV-negative adults. The CDR3 consists of 14 residues. The junction had 6 bases not matched to a gene; V was cut back by 6 bases and J by 2 bases. CDR1 and CDR2 (germline): SQVTM, ANQGSEA. General study findings and limits: Sharing across four donors was highest in naive CD4 (around 5%) and lowest in memory CD8 (approximately 0.4%).

The input for sorted-subset replicate PCRs was 150 to 200 ng DNA, 25,000 to 35,000 T cell genomes. Assay: immunoSEQ multiplex PCR; the TCRdb copy retains only in-frame clones and omits some. The sample holds about 2.1 million clones, just under 95% seen once. The chain uses TRBV29-1 and TRBJ1-1; 10 nucleotides align to TRBD1. Sequencing was done on a sample of naive CD8+ T cells from PBMCs. This TCR was sampled from a man younger than 35 in good health. Some clones in this sample may be carry-over from other donors' samples. CDR3 DNA: TGCAGCGTGGGGGGGACAGGGGTAAACACTGAAGCTTTCTTT. Its translation: CSVGGTGVNTEAFF.